This is a list of T cell receptor beta chains from one sample in a study of beta chain features in type 1 diabetes. Clones were read by immunoSEQ multiplex PCR, and TCRdb kept only the in-frame ones, dropping some. The sample contains roughly 500,000 clones, approximately 31% of which appear only once. Sequencing input: naive CD4+ T cells from blood. The receptors were gathered from a man younger than 30 in good health. CDR3s include the opening cysteine and the closing phenylalanine or tryptophan. A D gene is named only where the DNA matches it firmly. Not every row has a clone size; where given, it reads once, few, many or a size class.

d_call	v_call	clone_size	j_call	cdr3_length	cdr3_aa	cdr3_nt
TRBD2	TRBV10-3	few	TRBJ2-7	16	CAIRKILAGLFYEQYF	TGTGCCATCAGGAAAATACTAGCGGGTCTTTTCTACGAGCAGTACTTC
NA	TRBV10-3	few	TRBJ2-1	16	CAISESIGTSRNEQFF	TGTGCCATCAGTGAGTCGATTGGGACCAGCCGCAATGAGCAGTTCTTC
NA	TRBV13	NA	TRBJ2-7	17	CASSLGLTYGVGYEQYF	TGTGCCAGCAGCTTAGGCCTAACCTATGGGGTGGGCTACGAGCAGTACTTC
NA	TRBV5-6	NA	TRBJ2-2	13	CASSPGLPGELFF	TGTGCCAGCAGCCCAGGGTTACCCGGGGAGCTGTTTTTT
TRBD1	TRBV9	NA	TRBJ2-1	15	CASSVTGQSYNEQFF	TGTGCCAGCAGCGTAACGGGACAGTCCTACAATGAGCAGTTCTTC
NA	TRBV28	few	TRBJ2-1	12	CASSSWSFEQFF	TGTGCCAGCAGCTCCTGGTCCTTCGAGCAGTTCTTC
TRBD2	TRBV30	few	TRBJ2-3	16	CAWKGKLAGGTDTQYF	TGTGCCTGGAAGGGTAAACTAGCGGGAGGCACAGATACGCAGTATTTT
TRBD2	TRBV15	NA	TRBJ2-1	15	CATSHPSGIRNEQFF	TGTGCCACCAGCCACCCAAGCGGGATACGGAATGAGCAGTTCTTC
TRBD1	TRBV5-1	few	TRBJ2-1	12	CASSVQGNEQFF	TGCGCCAGCAGCGTACAGGGGAATGAGCAGTTCTTC
TRBD2	TRBV9	NA	TRBJ2-7	16	CASSGNPGTSWWEQYF	TGTGCCAGCAGCGGTAATCCCGGGACTAGTTGGTGGGAGCAGTACTTC
NA	TRBV30	NA	TRBJ2-7	15	CAWSVPIYSSYEQYF	TGTGCCTGGAGTGTACCGATCTACAGCTCCTACGAGCAGTACTTC
NA	TRBV7-9	NA	TRBJ2-6	16	CASSSLTGSGANVLTF	TGTGCCAGCAGCTCCCTCACGGGCTCTGGGGCCAACGTCCTGACTTTC
NA	TRBV30	few	TRBJ2-5	13	CAWRSGYQETQYF	TGTGCCTGGAGATCGGGGTACCAAGAGACCCAGTACTTC
NA	TRBV15	few	TRBJ2-7	15	CATSRAPDATMKRYF	TGTGCCACCAGCAGAGCGCCAGATGCTACGATGAAGCGGTACTTC
NA	TRBV30	few	TRBJ2-3	14	CAWSVGAGPDTQYF	TGTGCCTGGAGTGTAGGGGCAGGGCCAGATACGCAGTATTTT
TRBD2	TRBV19	once	TRBJ2-7	15	CASSIRPSGDYEQYF	TGTGCCAGTAGTATCCGGCCTAGCGGGGACTACGAGCAGTACTTC
TRBD2	TRBV10-3	NA	TRBJ2-3	15	CAISGTSGKTDTQYF	TGTGCCATCAGTGGGACTAGCGGGAAGACAGATACGCAGTATTTT
TRBD1	TRBV7-9	NA	TRBJ2-1	15	CASSLEQGMYNEQFF	TGTGCCAGCAGCTTAGAACAGGGGATGTACAATGAGCAGTTCTTC
TRBD2	TRBV7-2	NA	TRBJ2-3	15	CASSRLAGGPDTQYF	TGTGCCAGCAGCCGACTAGCGGGAGGGCCAGATACGCAGTATTTT
TRBD1	TRBV7-9	NA	TRBJ2-1	14	CASSRGQGYNEQFF	TGTGCCAGCAGCAGGGGACAGGGATACAATGAGCAGTTCTTC
NA	TRBV9	few	TRBJ2-1	14	CASSRESSYNEQFF	TGTGCCAGCAGTAGGGAAAGCTCCTACAATGAGCAGTTCTTC
NA	TRBV5-1	NA	TRBJ2-1	13	CASSLSGLNEQFF	TGCGCCAGCAGCTTGTCCGGTCTAAATGAGCAGTTCTTC
TRBD2	TRBV29-1	NA	TRBJ2-7	14	CSVGPVGSGSDQYF	TGCAGCGTTGGCCCCGTTGGTAGCGGGAGCGATCAGTACTTC
NA	TRBV25-1	NA	TRBJ2-1	15	CASSEWETGLNEQFF	TGTGCCAGCAGTGAATGGGAGACAGGTCTGAATGAGCAGTTCTTC
TRBD1	TRBV29-1	NA	TRBJ2-7	13	CSAGGQRHYEQYF	TGCAGCGCAGGGGGACAGCGGCACTACGAGCAGTACTTC
TRBD2	TRBV2	NA	TRBJ2-6	19	CASSEAGGRVGSGANVLTF	TGTGCCAGCAGTGAAGCTGGCGGGAGAGTAGGCTCTGGGGCCAACGTCCTGACTTTC
TRBD2	TRBV30	NA	TRBJ2-7	18	CAWSVPGTSGRSSYEQYF	TGTGCCTGGAGTGTACCCGGGACTAGCGGGAGGAGCTCCTACGAGCAGTACTTC
TRBD2	TRBV9	few	TRBJ2-2	15	CASSVATSGTGELFF	TGTGCCAGCAGCGTAGCAACTAGCGGCACCGGGGAGCTGTTTTTT
NA	TRBV30	few	TRBJ2-7	16	CAWSKALRDTTYEQYF	TGTGCCTGGAGTAAGGCCCTCCGGGACACAACCTACGAGCAGTACTTC
NA	TRBV9	NA	TRBJ1-1	15	CASSLREAEGTEAFF	TGTGCCAGCAGCCTGAGGGAGGCCGAAGGGACTGAAGCTTTCTTT
NA	TRBV5-1	NA	TRBJ2-5	14	CASSLEGFGETQYF	TGCGCCAGCAGCTTGGAAGGGTTTGGTGAGACCCAGTACTTC
TRBD2	TRBV7-2	NA	TRBJ2-2	15	CASSSIAGGPRELFF	TGTGCCAGCAGCTCTATAGCGGGAGGGCCCCGGGAGCTGTTTTTT
NA	TRBV5-4	NA	TRBJ2-7	14	CASSLEGLANEQYF	TGTGCCAGCAGCTTAGAGGGGTTGGCTAACGAGCAGTACTTC
NA	TRBV25-1	few	TRBJ2-5	12	CASSEFEETQYF	TGTGCCAGCAGTGAATTCGAAGAGACCCAGTACTTC
NA	TRBV30	few	TRBJ1-1	14	CAWSVSGTSTEAFF	TGTGCCTGGAGTGTATCAGGGACCTCCACTGAAGCTTTCTTT
NA	TRBV28	NA	TRBJ2-3	12	CASSLTFGTQYF	TGTGCCAGCAGTCTTACGTTTGGTACGCAGTATTTT
TRBD2	TRBV7-2	NA	TRBJ2-7	15	CASSLGLAGSHEQYF	TGTGCCAGCAGCTTGGGACTAGCGGGATCACACGAGCAGTACTTC
NA	TRBV7-2	NA	TRBJ2-5	15	CASSFQERVQETQYF	TGTGCCAGCAGCTTCCAGGAGCGGGTGCAAGAGACCCAGTACTTC
TRBD1	TRBV7-8	NA	TRBJ2-1	14	CASSLDRAYNEQFF	TGTGCCAGCAGCTTGGACAGGGCCTACAATGAGCAGTTCTTC
TRBD1	TRBV4-1	NA	TRBJ2-7	16	CASSREGQERSYEQYF	TGCGCCAGCAGCCGAGAGGGACAGGAGCGCTCCTACGAGCAGTACTTC
TRBD2	TRBV28	NA	TRBJ2-7	16	CASSQGLAGGKREQYF	TGTGCCAGCAGCCAGGGACTAGCGGGAGGGAAACGCGAGCAGTACTTC
NA	TRBV7-2	NA	TRBJ1-1	14	CASRRGTVNTEAFF	TGTGCCAGCAGACGGGGGACGGTGAACACTGAAGCTTTCTTT
NA	TRBV30	few	TRBJ2-5	14	CAWSPGGLRETQYF	TGTGCCTGGAGTCCTGGGGGGCTTCGAGAGACCCAGTACTTC
NA	TRBV5-4	NA	TRBJ2-3	15	CASSLAGVSTDTQYF	TGTGCCAGCAGCTTGGCGGGAGTTAGTACAGATACGCAGTATTTT
NA	TRBV19	few	TRBJ2-2	14	CASSIEGGIGELFF	TGTGCCAGTAGTATAGAAGGAGGGATCGGGGAGCTGTTTTTT
NA	TRBV29-1	few	TRBJ2-3	15	CSVEDYQAHPDTQYF	TGCAGCGTTGAAGATTACCAGGCCCACCCAGATACGCAGTATTTT
NA	TRBV15	once	TRBJ2-5	14	CATSRRGAQETQYF	TGTGCCACCAGCCGGCGAGGGGCCCAAGAGACCCAGTACTTC
NA	TRBV19	once	TRBJ2-7	14	CASSPGGSTYEQYF	TGTGCCAGTAGTCCCGGAGGCAGCACCTACGAGCAGTACTTC
NA	TRBV7-9	NA	TRBJ2-3	15	CASRSTGLSTDTQYF	TGTGCCAGCAGGTCTACCGGACTTAGCACAGATACGCAGTATTTT
TRBD2	TRBV10-3	NA	TRBJ2-1	15	CAINPREGNYNEQFF	TGTGCCATCAACCCCCGGGAGGGGAACTACAATGAGCAGTTCTTC
NA	TRBV29-1	NA	TRBJ2-6	14	CSVVGATGANVLTF	TGCAGCGTTGTAGGCGCCACTGGGGCCAACGTCCTGACTTTC
TRBD2	TRBV29-1	few	TRBJ2-7	16	CSVTGTPGLADYEQYF	TGCAGCGTAACCGGGACGCCGGGACTAGCGGATTACGAGCAGTACTTC
NA	TRBV29-1	NA	TRBJ2-7	12	CSVVQDRYEQYF	TGCAGCGTTGTTCAGGACCGCTACGAGCAGTACTTC
NA	TRBV2	NA	TRBJ2-3	14	CASSRPSKADTQYF	TGTGCCAGCAGCCGACCTAGTAAGGCAGATACGCAGTATTTT
NA	TRBV9	NA	TRBJ2-4	15	CASSVEPTGLNIQYF	TGTGCCAGCAGCGTAGAACCCACAGGGTTAAACATTCAGTACTTC
NA	TRBV7-2	NA	TRBJ1-2	11	CASSLRDYYTF	TGTGCCAGCAGCTTAAGGGACTACTACACCTTC
NA	TRBV30	few	TRBJ2-7	13	CAWTQGLTYEQYF	TGTGCCTGGACCCAGGGACTGACCTACGAGCAGTACTTC